This TCR beta chain was observed in a study of blood T cell repertoires in COVID-19 (TCRdb year 2020). Regarding the research as a whole: Samples covering the acute and convalescent phases of COVID-19 were provided by collaborators in the United States, Italy and Spain. The prospective study material was composed of cDNA or gDNA derived from T cells, B-cell-depleted T cells, or PBMCs. Where available, HLA class I and class II types were taken from metadata supplied by the sample provider and were not determined by assay-based typing. Samples were obtained from the ongoing ImmuneRACE study (first 160 participants) and from roughly 1,300 subjects provided by 6 global collaborators. Deeply sampled blood TCRbeta repertoires from subjects exposed to, actively infected with, or recovered from COVID-19 were included in the dataset. The sample metadata nearly always contained a de-identified subject ID, COVID-19 status, age in years and sex. The repertoires were released in a freely available public database intended as a resource for research on the immune response to SARS-CoV-2.

TCRbeta CDR3 regions were amplified from genomic DNA using the immunoSEQ Assay, a bias-controlled multiplex PCR. The original methods were these. The number of nucleated cells in each sample was estimated by amplification of reference gene primers within the assay. To quantify the absolute abundance of each unique TCRbeta CDR3 rearrangement, sequence reads were collapsed and filtered. For each sample, productive Simpson clonality was calculated as the square root of Simpson's diversity index over productive rearrangements. As stored in TCRdb, this immuneACCESS dataset retains in-frame rearrangements with V and J assigned. A fraction of the clones does not appear; measured against another copy, unresolved V genes explain less than half of the discrepancy, and the remainder lacks a known reason. The D gene and trimming were derived from the DNA, and the V and J assignments and clone size from that table. The sample includes over 75,000 clones, with around 93% observed a single time. Together, the top ten hold around 2.3% of the sample.

Whole blood was collected in K2EDTA tubes by collaborating institutions according to the institutions' own protocols. Collaborator samples were shipped for TCRbeta analysis as frozen whole blood, isolated PBMCs, or DNA extracted from either sample type. Turning to this clone: Its antigen has not been determined. No much larger clonotype is one base removed from it; base qualities were not supplied.

The CDR3 spans 18 residues, from the cysteine through the phenylalanine. The kept DNA is CDR3 alone, 54 bases in frame from the first base. The V end loses 0 bases and the J end loses 0 bases, and a stretch of 16 bases separates them. Per the germline V gene, SGHRS is the CDR1 and YFSETQ is the CDR2. The paper as a whole reports these results and caveats: The quantity of clinical and demographic metadata differed by source and by participant and was supplied without curation.

Sequences were obtained from peripheral blood. This TCR was recovered from a human donor with active COVID-19. The donor label of this sample is uncertain. This chain joins TRBV5-1 to TRBJ1-3; the D gene is perhaps TRBD1, on 6 matching bases. The encoded CDR3 is CASSLVGQGTSSGNTIYF. The DNA sequence is as follows: TGCGCCAGCAGCTTGGTGGGGCAGGGGACCTCCTCTGGAAACACCATATATTTT.